Shown below are 4 T cell receptor beta chains from a single sample sequenced in a study of T cells in tuberculosis. Time point in this sample: new active TB diagnosis, blood taken before or within 7 days of starting treatment. Assay: immunoSEQ multiplex PCR; the TCRdb copy retains only in-frame clones and omits some. This table has some 49,000 clones, roughly 95% appearing once. The specimen was PBMCs, collected at tuberculosis diagnosis. These receptors were obtained from an adult with tuberculosis.

The J gene is TRBJ2-1, the V gene TRBV11-2; 7 positions agree with TRBD2. This CDR3 has 17 residues. Trimming at V came to 3 bases and at J to 3 bases, leaving 11 bases not matched to a gene. Germline V gene sequence: CDR1 SGHAT, CDR2 FQNNGV. The CDR3 reads CASSLHRGGGVYNEQFF. The CDR3 nucleotides read TGTGCCAGCAGCTTGCACCGCGGGGGAGGGGTCTACAATGAGCAGTTCTTC.

The chain is built from TRBV19 and TRBJ2-7; D unclear. This CDR3 region has 13 residues. From germline, CDR1 is LNHDA and CDR2 SQIVND (reference sequence). The V end lost 0 bases, the J end lost 7 bases, and 10 bases lay between the germline ends. The CDR3 loop is CASSIDSSREQYF. In DNA form, the CDR3 reads TGTGCCAGTAGTATAGACTCCTCGAGGGAGCAGTACTTC.

The V call is TRBV9, the J call TRBJ2-1; D might be TRBD2 (6 bases). The ends were cut back, 4 bases at V and 0 bases at J, with 17 bases in the middle. Germline CDR1 is SGDLS and CDR2 is YYNGEE. This CDR3 has 17 residues. Here the CDR3 DNA reads TGTGCCAGCAGCCCCCGCGGGACTTCCAACTCCTACAATGAGCAGTTCTTC. Encoded protein: CASSPRGTSNSYNEQFF. The variable domain in full, completed from reference TRBV9 and TRBJ2-1, reads DSGVTQTPKHLITATGQRVTLRCSPRSGDLSVYWYQQSLDQGLQFLIQYYNGEERAKGNILERFSAQQFPDLHSELNLSSLELGDSALYFCASSPRGTSNSYNEQFFGPGTRLTVL.

This clone was seen only a few times. CDR3 coding DNA: TGTGCCAGCAGCCCCGGACTTACAAATCAGCCCCAGCATTTT. This gives the protein CASSPGLTNQPQHF. This chain connects TRBV28 to TRBJ1-5, with D unresolved. Germline lookup yields CDR1 MDHEN and CDR2 SYDVKM. This CDR3 contains 14 residues. Trimming pared 6 bases from V and 4 bases from J, leaving 13 bases between. Full variable domain (missing parts from reference TRBV28 and TRBJ1-5): DVKVTQSSRYLVKRTGEKVFLECVQDMDHENMFWYRQDPGLGLRLIYFSYDVKMKEKGDIPEGYSVSREKKERFSLILESASTNQTSMYLCASSPGLTNQPQHFGDGTRLSIL.